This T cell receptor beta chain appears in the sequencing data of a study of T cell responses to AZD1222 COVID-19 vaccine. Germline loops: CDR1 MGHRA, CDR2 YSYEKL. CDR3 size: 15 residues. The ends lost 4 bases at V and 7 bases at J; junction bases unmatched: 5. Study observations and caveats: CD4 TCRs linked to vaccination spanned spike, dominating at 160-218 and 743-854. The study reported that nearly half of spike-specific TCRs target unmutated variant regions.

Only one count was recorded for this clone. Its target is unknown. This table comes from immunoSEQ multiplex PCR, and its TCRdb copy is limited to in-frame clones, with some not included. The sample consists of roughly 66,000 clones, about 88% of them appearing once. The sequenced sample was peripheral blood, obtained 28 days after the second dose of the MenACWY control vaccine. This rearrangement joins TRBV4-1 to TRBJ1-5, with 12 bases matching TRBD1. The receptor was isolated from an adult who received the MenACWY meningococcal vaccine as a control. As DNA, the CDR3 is TGCGCCAGCAGCCGGGACAGGGGGCAGGGCCAGCCCCAGCATTTT. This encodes CASSRDRGQGQPQHF.